Below, 8 T cell receptor beta chains from the same sample are listed, as sequenced in a study of blood T cells in healthy people across ages. A second roughly 6 to 12 cycle PCR used barcoded and J-beta primers. TCRdb re-called the 5' RACE reads through MiXCR, storing one row per CDR3 protein. The table shows approximately 960,000 distinct CDR3 sequences, with about 28% occurring only once. This sample was also put to use in a study of T cells of mothers and their children.

The sample taken for sequencing was blood. The receptors here all came from a woman between 40 and 55 years old in good health.

This clonotype has at least ten counts. The chain uses TRBV7-6 and TRBJ2-7; D not certain. Trimming cost V 1 base and J 0 bases, with 10 bases left between them. The CDR3 length is 15 residues. Germline lookup yields CDR1 SGHVS and CDR2 FNYEAQ. CDR3 DNA sequence: TGTGCCAGCAGCTTAGATCCCGGAGACTCCTACGAGCAGTACTTC. Translating gives CASSLDPGDSYEQYF.

J is TRBJ1-5 and V is TRBV20-1; perhaps TRBD1 as D (5 bases). This CDR3 has 13 residues. CDR1 is DFQATT and CDR2 is SNEGSKA in the germline V gene (reference sequence). V was clipped by 3 bases and J by 4 bases, with 10 bases between them. This CDR3 reads CSASRDGNQPQHF. The CDR3 DNA reads TGCAGTGCTAGCAGGGACGGTAATCAGCCCCAGCATTTT.

This clonotype was seen many times. This sequence joins TRBV7-2 and TRBJ2-5, with TRBD1 matching 7 bases. The germline CDR1 and CDR2 sequences are SGHTA and FQGNSA. The CDR3 has 14 amino acids. V was clipped by 2 bases and J by 4 bases; unmatched bases: 4. The CDR3 protein is CASSLQQGPETQYF. CDR3 nucleotides: TGTGCCAGCAGCTTACAACAGGGGCCAGAGACCCAGTACTTC.

Concerning this clonotype itself: A read error may account for a junction end that differs from germline. CDR3 nucleotide sequence: TGCGCCAGCAGCCGGAATCCGGGACAGGGGCAAGAGATCCAGTACTTC. Amino acid sequence: CASSRNPGQGQEIQYF. This sequence joins TRBV4-1 and TRBJ2-5; 10 bases map to TRBD1. The CDR3 loop spans 16 amino acids. Looked up from germline, CDR1 is MGHRA and CDR2 is YSYEKL.

This clonotype was seen only a few times. The V gene is TRBV21-1, the J gene TRBJ2-3; TRBD1 is taken as the D call from the table, unchecked against the DNA. TRBV21-1 is a documented pseudogene. The CDR3 is 15 residues long. The CDR3 DNA reads TGTGCCAGCAGTGCACAGGGAAAGGGTACAGATACGCAGTATTTT. Translating gives CASSAQGKGTDTQYF.

This clonotype was detected a few times. V gene TRBV9 combines with J gene TRBJ2-7; D is ambiguous. Germline-derived CDR1 and CDR2 are SGDLS and YYNGEE. The CDR3 extends over 14 amino acids. Trimming removed 1 base at V and 5 bases at J, with 13 bases between. The CDR3 loop reads CASSVIPEANEQYF. DNA for the CDR3: TGTGCCAGCAGCGTAATCCCCGAGGCCAACGAGCAGTACTTC. Full variable domain (missing parts from reference TRBV9 and TRBJ2-7): DSGVTQTPKHLITATGQRVTLRCSPRSGDLSVYWYQQSLDQGLQFLIQYYNGEERAKGNILERFSAQQFPDLHSELNLSSLELGDSALYFCASSVIPEANEQYFGPGTRLTVT.

In this sample, this clonotype turned up a few times. V gene TRBV24-1 combines with J gene TRBJ1-2; D is perhaps TRBD1 (5 bases). The V gene lost 4 bases and the J gene lost 0 bases, with 14 bases spanning the gap. Germline lookup yields CDR1 KGHDR and CDR2 SFDVKD. The CDR3 totals 16 residues. The CDR3 sequence: CATSDPSDSSNYGYTF. DNA for the CDR3: TGTGCCACCAGTGACCCCAGCGACAGCTCTAACTATGGCTACACCTTC.

Comment on this clonotype: A much larger clone sits a single nucleotide away, making a read error possible. The rearrangement uses TRBV6-5 and TRBJ2-5; 8 bases agree with TRBD1. The CDR3 sequence is 15 residues long. Trimming took 6 bases from V and 11 from J; bases not matched to a gene: 17. From germline, CDR1 is MNHEY and CDR2 SVGAGI. CDR3 in DNA: TGTGCCAGCAGGTACCGGGACAGGACACACAATGGGCAGTACTTC. It codes for CASRYRDRTHNGQYF.